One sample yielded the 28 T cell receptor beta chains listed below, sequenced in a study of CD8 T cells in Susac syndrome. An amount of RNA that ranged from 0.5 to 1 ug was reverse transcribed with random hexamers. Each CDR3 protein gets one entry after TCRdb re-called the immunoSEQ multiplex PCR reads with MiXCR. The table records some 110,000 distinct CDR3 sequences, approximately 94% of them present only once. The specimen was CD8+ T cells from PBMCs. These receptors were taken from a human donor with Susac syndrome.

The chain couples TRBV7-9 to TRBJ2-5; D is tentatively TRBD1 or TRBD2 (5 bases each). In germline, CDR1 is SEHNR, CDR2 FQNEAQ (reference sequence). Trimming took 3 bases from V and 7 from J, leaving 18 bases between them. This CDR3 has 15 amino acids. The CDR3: CASSFLGGDGGTQYF. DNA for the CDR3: TGTGCCAGCAGCTTCCTCGGTGGGGACGGAGGGACCCAGTACTTC.

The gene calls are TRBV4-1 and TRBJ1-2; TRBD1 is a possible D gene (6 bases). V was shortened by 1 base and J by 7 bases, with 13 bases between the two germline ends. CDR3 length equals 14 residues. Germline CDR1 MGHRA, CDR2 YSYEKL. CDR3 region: CASSQVAGEFGYTF. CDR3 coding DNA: TGCGCCAGCAGCCAAGTAGCAGGGGAGTTTGGCTACACCTTC.

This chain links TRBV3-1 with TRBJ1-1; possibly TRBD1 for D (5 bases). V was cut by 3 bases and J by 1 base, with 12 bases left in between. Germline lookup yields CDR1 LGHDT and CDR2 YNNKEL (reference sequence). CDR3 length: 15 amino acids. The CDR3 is CASSHRVGGNTEAFF. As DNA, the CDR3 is TGTGCCAGCAGCCACAGGGTTGGTGGGAACACTGAAGCTTTCTTT.

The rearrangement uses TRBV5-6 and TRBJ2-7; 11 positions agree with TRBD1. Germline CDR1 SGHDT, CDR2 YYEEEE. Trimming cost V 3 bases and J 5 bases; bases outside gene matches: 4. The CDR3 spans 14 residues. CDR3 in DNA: TGTGCCAGCAGCTCGGACAGGGGGCGACACGAGCAGTACTTC. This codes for CASSSDRGRHEQYF.

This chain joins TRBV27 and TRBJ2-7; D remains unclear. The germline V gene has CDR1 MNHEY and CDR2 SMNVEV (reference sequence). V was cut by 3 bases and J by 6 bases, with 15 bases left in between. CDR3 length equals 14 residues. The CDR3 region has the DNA TGTGCCAGCAGTTTCCGCAGACCTCCCGGCGAGCAGTACTTC. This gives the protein CASSFRRPPGEQYF.

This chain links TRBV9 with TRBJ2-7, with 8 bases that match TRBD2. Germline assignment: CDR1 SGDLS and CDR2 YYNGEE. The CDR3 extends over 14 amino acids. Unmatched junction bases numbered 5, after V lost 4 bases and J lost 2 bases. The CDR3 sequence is CASSPPGRAYEQYF. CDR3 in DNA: TGTGCCAGCAGCCCACCCGGGAGGGCCTACGAGCAGTACTTC.

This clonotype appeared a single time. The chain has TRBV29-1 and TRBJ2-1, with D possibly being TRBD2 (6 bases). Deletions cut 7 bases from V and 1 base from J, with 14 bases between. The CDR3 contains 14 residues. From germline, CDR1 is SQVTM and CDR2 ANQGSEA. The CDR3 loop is CSEQRGSSYNEQFF. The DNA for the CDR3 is TGCAGCGAACAACGGGGGAGTTCCTACAATGAGCAGTTCTTC.

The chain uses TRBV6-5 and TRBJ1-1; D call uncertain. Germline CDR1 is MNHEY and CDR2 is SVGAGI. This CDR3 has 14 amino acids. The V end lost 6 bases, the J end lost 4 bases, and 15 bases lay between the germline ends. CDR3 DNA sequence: TGTGCCAGCAGCCACTTGGCACCGATCACTGAAGCTTTCTTT. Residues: CASSHLAPITEAFF.

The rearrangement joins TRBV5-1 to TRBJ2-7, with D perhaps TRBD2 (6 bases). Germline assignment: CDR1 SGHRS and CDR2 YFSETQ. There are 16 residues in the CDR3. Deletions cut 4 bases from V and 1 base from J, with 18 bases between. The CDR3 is CASSRGTEGPSYEQYF. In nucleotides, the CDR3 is TGCGCCAGCAGCCGAGGTACGGAGGGGCCATCCTACGAGCAGTACTTC.

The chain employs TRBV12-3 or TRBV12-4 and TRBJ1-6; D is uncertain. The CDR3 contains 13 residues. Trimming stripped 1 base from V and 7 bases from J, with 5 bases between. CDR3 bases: TGTGCCAGCAGTTTAGGGTTGAATTCACCCCTCCACTTT. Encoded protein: CASSLGLNSPLHF.

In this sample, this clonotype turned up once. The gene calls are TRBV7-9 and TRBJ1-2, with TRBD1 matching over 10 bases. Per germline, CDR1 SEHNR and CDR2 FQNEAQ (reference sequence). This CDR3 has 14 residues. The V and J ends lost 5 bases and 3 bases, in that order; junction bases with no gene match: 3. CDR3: CASSHGTGDYGYTF. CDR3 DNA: TGTGCCAGCAGCCATGGGACAGGGGACTATGGCTACACCTTC.

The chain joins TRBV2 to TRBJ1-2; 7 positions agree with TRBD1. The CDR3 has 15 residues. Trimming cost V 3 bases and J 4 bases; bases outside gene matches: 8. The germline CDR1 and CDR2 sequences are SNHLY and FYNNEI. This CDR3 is CASSDQTGRAYGYTF. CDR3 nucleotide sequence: TGTGCCAGCAGTGATCAGACAGGGCGGGCCTATGGCTACACCTTC.

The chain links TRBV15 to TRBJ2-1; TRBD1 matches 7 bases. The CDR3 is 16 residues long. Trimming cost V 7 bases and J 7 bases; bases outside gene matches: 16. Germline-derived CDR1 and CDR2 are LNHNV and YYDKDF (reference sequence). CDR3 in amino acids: CATKWAIGTANNEQFF. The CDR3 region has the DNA TGTGCCACCAAATGGGCAATTGGGACAGCTAATAATGAGCAGTTCTTC.

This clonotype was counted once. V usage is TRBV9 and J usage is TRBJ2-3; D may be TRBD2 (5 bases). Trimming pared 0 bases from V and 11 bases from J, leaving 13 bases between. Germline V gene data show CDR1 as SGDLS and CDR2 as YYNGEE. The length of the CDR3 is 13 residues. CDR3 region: CASSVDLPREQYF. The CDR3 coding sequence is TGTGCCAGCAGCGTAGACCTACCCCGGGAGCAGTATTTT.

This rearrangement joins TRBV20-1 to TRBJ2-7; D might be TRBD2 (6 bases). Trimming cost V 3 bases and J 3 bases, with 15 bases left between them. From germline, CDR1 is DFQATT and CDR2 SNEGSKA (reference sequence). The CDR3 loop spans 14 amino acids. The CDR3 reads CSASWATGDYEQYF. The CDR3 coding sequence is TGCAGTGCTAGCTGGGCCACGGGGGACTACGAGCAGTACTTC.

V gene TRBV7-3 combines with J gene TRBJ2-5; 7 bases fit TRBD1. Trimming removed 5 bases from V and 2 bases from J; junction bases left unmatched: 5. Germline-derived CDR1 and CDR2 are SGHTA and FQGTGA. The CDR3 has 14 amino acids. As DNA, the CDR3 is TGTGCCAGCAGCGCTGGGGACAGACAAGAGACCCAGTACTTC. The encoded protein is CASSAGDRQETQYF.

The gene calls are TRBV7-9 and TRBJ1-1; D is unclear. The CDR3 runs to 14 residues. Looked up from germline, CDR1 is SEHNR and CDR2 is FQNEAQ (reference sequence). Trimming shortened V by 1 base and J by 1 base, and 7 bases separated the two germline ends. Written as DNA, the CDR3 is TGTGCCAGCAGCTTAGTCGGGTCGAACACTGAAGCTTTCTTT. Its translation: CASSLVGSNTEAFF.

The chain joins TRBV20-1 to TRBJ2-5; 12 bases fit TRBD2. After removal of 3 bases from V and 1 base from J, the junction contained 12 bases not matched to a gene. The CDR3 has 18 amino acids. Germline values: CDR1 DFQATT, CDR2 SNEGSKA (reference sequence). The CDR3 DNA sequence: TGCAGTGCTAGGACTTCCGGATTACTAGCGGGGGGCCAAGAGACCCAGTACTTC. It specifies CSARTSGLLAGGQETQYF.

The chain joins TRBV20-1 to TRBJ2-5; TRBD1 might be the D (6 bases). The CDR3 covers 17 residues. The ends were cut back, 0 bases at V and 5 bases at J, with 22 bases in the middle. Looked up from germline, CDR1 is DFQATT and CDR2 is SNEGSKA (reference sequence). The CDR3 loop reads CSARDWGDRSNGETQYF. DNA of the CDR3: TGCAGTGCTAGAGATTGGGGCGACAGGTCTAATGGGGAGACCCAGTACTTC.

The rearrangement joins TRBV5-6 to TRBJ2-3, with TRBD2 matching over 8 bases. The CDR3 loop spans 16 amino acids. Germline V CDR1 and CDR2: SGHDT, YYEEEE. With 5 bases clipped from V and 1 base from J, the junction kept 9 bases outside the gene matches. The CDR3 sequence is CASSPRGGFRTDTQYF. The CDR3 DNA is TGTGCCAGCAGTCCTCGGGGGGGATTCCGCACAGATACGCAGTATTTT.

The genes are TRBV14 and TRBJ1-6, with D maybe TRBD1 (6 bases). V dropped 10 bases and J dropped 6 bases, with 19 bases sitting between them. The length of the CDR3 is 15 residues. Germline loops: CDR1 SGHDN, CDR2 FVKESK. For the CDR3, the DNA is TGTGCCATCGGGGGGGGCGGATTTAGTAATTCACCCCTCCACTTT. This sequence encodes CAIGGGGFSNSPLHF.

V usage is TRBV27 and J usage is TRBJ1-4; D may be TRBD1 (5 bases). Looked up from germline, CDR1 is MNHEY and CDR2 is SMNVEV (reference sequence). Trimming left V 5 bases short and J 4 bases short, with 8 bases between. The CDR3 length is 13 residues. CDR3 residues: CASSNGGNEKLFF. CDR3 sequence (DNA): TGTGCCAGCAGTAATGGGGGTAATGAAAAACTGTTTTTT.

The CDR3, as DNA: TGTGCCAGCAGCTTGTGGACTTTCAGCACAGATACGCAGTATTTT. Translation gives CASSLWTFSTDTQYF. The V call is TRBV11-2, the J call TRBJ2-3, with D tentatively TRBD2 (5 bases). Trimming removed 3 bases at V and 0 bases at J, with 10 bases between. The CDR3 totals 15 residues. CDR1 is SGHAT, CDR2 FQNNGV, per germline. Full variable domain (remainder filled in from reference TRBV11-2 and TRBJ2-3): EAGVAQSPRYKIIEKRQSVAFWCNPISGHATLYWYQQILGQGPKLLIQFQNNGVVDDSQLPKDRFSAERLKGVDSTLKIQPAKLEDSAVYLCASSLWTFSTDTQYFGPGTRLTVL.

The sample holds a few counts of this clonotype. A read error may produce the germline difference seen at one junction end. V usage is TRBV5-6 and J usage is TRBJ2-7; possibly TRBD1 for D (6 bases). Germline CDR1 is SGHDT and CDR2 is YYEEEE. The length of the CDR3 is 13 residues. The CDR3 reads CASSLGASYEQYF. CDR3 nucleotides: TGCGCCAGCAGCTTGGGGGCTTCCTACGAGCAGTACTTC.

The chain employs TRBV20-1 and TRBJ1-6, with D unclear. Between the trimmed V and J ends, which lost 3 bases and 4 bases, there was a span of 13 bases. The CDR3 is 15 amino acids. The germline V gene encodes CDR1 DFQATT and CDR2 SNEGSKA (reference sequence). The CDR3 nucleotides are TGCAGTGCTAGGGACTGGACCGAGTATAATTCACCCCTCCACTTT. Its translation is CSARDWTEYNSPLHF.

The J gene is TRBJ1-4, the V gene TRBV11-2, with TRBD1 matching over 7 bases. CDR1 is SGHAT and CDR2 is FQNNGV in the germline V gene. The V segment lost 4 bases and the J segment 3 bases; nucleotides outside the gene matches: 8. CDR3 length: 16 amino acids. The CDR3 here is CASSSRQGRPNEKLFF. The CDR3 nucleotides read TGTGCCAGCAGCTCACGACAGGGACGGCCTAATGAAAAACTGTTTTTT.

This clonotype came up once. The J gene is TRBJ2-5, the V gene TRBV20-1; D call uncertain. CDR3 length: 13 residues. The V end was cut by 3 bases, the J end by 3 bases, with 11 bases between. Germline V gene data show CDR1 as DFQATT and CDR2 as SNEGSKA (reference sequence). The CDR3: CSARQAPEETQYF. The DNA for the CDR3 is TGCAGTGCTAGGCAGGCCCCCGAAGAGACCCAGTACTTC.

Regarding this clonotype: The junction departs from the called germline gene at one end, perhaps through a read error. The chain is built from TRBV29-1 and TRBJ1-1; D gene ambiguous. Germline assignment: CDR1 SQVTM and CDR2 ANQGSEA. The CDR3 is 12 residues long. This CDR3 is CSGSLTNAEAFF. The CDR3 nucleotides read TGCAGCGGATCCCTTACGAACGCTGAAGCTTTCTTT.